This T cell receptor (beta chain) was sequenced during a study of T cells after yellow fever vaccination. This clonotype was seen a few times. Its specificity is not known. The CDR3 totals 16 residues. The germline CDR1 and CDR2 sequences are LGHNT and FRNRAP. J gave up 4 bases and V 5 bases, and 9 bases lay outside the gene matches. 5'RACE template switching added a universal primer site and UMIs to TCR cDNA. In TCRdb, the 5' RACE reads were re-called with MiXCR into one record per CDR3 protein. Here the sample spans hundreds of thousands of distinct CDR3 sequences, approximately 9% being singletons. Study-wide results and caveats: One caveat is that FACS-sorted repertoires could contain abundant clonotypes contaminating from the bulk population. Among all clonotypes, a small share was observed in both CD4 and CD8 compartments. A weaker secondary response peaked on day 5, the primary on day 15.

The sequencing here drew on PBMCs, taken on the day of the first yellow fever vaccination. This sequence was found in a young man who received the YFV17D yellow fever vaccine. The chain has TRBV12-5 and TRBJ2-1; 9 bases map to TRBD1. CDR3 bases: TGTGCTAGTGGTCCCAAGACAGGGGGACTATACAATGAGCAGTTCTTC. This codes for CASGPKTGGLYNEQFF.